Sequencing of this TCR beta chain was carried out in a study of shared clonotypes between healthy human individuals. Study findings and constraints: Generation probabilities were higher for clonotypes shared across all four sorted-subset donors than for unshared ones.

At a deep level, the assay was run. Clones were read by immunoSEQ multiplex PCR, and TCRdb kept only the in-frame ones, dropping some. The sample shows about 1,800,000 clones, approximately 95% of them seen only once. Naive CD8 populations comprised CD45RO-negative cells positively selected for CCR7, excluding terminally differentiated effector memory CD45RA+ cells. V gave up 3 bases and J gave up 4 bases, with 12 bases separating them. Germline V gene sequence: CDR1 SGHDN, CDR2 FVKESK. CDR3 length: 14 residues. Only one count was recorded for this clone. Its cognate antigen is unknown. This sequence joins TRBV14 and TRBJ1-2; D remains ambiguous. Sequencing was performed on naive CD8+ T cells sorted from blood. The TCR comes from a man between 18 and 29 years old in good health. The CDR3 reads CASSHRSSRYGYTF. CDR3 sequence (DNA): TGTGCCAGCAGCCATCGCTCTAGTCGCTATGGCTACACCTTC.